The 2 T cell receptor beta chains below come from one sample, sequenced in a study of immune heterogeneity within non-small cell lung tumors. Bulk tumor genomic DNA (600 ng per sample) served as template. Collection of several biopsies per primary tumor, spaced far apart, took place during surgery. Patients underwent curative surgery for non-small cell lung cancer (untreated and newly diagnosed). Multiplex PCR amplified TCR beta CDR3 with 32 V and 13 J primers. TCRdb independently ran MiXCR on the multiplex PCR reads; one entry per CDR3 protein. The top ten hold 4.4% of the sample, which has some 21,000 distinct CDR3 sequences, around 30% seen once. Sequencing was performed on lung tumor tissue. These TCRs come from a man in his forties with non-small cell lung cancer.

This clonotype is medium-sized within its sample. This chain connects TRBV20-1 to TRBJ2-1; D may be TRBD2 (5 bases). The germline CDR1 and CDR2 sequences are DFQATT and SNEGSKA (reference sequence). CDR3 length: 16 residues. V shed 5 bases and J shed 0 bases, with 17 bases lying between them. The CDR3 sequence is CSAAMGITSSYNEQFF. CDR3 sequence (DNA): TGCAGTGCTGCAATGGGGATTACTAGCTCCTACAATGAGCAGTTCTTC.

The rearrangement uses TRBV6-1 and TRBJ1-1, with D unclear. The CDR3 sequence is 11 residues long. Deletions cut 8 bases from V and 7 bases from J, with 11 bases between. Germline-derived CDR1 and CDR2 are MNHNS and SASEGT. The CDR3 DNA reads as TGTGCCAGCGGCCGAGCTAATGAAGCTTTCTTT. This codes for CASGRANEAFF.